The 18 T cell receptor beta chains presented below share a single source sample, sequenced in a study of blood T cell repertoires in COVID-19. TCRdb's table, derived via immunoSEQ multiplex PCR, lists solely in-frame clones and lacks some. The sample shows roughly 150,000 clones, roughly four fifths of them seen only once. Sequencing input: peripheral blood. The receptors derive from a woman at least 80 years old with acute or convalescent COVID-19.

J is TRBJ2-1 and V is TRBV20-1; 9 bases map to TRBD2. Germline lookup yields CDR1 DFQATT and CDR2 SNEGSKA (reference sequence). J lost 7 bases, V lost 3 bases, and 10 bases had no gene match. This CDR3 comprises 15 residues. CDR3 amino acids: CSASGAGGPGNEQFF. CDR3 coding DNA: TGCAGTGCTAGTGGGGCGGGAGGGCCAGGAAATGAGCAGTTCTTC.

The rearrangement joins TRBV7-6 to TRBJ2-5; TRBD1 matches at 7 bases. This CDR3 is built from 15 residues. J gave up 4 bases and V 7 bases, and 12 bases lay outside the gene matches. Germline V gene lookup returns CDR1 SGHVS and CDR2 FNYEAQ. Written as DNA, the CDR3 is TGTGCCAGCACCCTCCAGGTGGACAGGACAGAGACCCAGTACTTC. Translation: CASTLQVDRTETQYF.

The chain recombines TRBV5-4 with TRBJ1-5, with a possible D match to TRBD1 (5 bases). Trimming removed 4 bases from V and 5 bases from J, with 10 bases in between. Germline V gene lookup returns CDR1 SGHNT and CDR2 YYREEE (reference sequence). This CDR3 has 13 residues. This CDR3 reads CASSRDSDQPQHF. CDR3 in DNA: TGTGCCAGCAGCCGAGACAGCGATCAGCCCCAGCATTTT.

This chain connects TRBV6-2 or TRBV6-3 to TRBJ2-6; D is ambiguous. The CDR3 has 14 residues. V gave up 2 bases and J gave up 2 bases, with 4 bases separating them. Germline V lookup: CDR1 MNHEY, CDR2 SVGEGT. The chain's CDR3 is CASSYRAGANVLTF. For the CDR3, the DNA is TGTGCCAGCAGTTACCGAGCTGGGGCCAACGTCCTGACTTTC.

Turning to this clone: Within the sample, other DNA sequences also encode this same CDR3. The genes are TRBV5-1 and TRBJ1-1; D remains unclear. V was cut by 2 bases and J by 5 bases, with 10 bases left in between. CDR1 SGHRS and CDR2 YFSETQ come from the germline V gene. The length of the CDR3 is 13 residues. The CDR3 region is CASSLRRGTEAFF. DNA for the CDR3: TGCGCCAGCAGCTTAAGACGAGGGACTGAAGCTTTCTTT. The full variable domain, completed using reference TRBV5-1 and TRBJ1-1, is KAGVTQTPRYLIKTRGQQVTLSCSPISGHRSVSWYQQTPGQGLQFLFEYFSETQRNKGNFPGRFSGRQFSNSRSEMNVSTLELGDSALYLCASSLRRGTEAFFGQGTRLTVV.

The rearrangement joins TRBV5-1 to TRBJ2-7, with a weak D call TRBD1 (5 bases). Trimming took off 0 bases at V and 5 bases at J, with 12 bases between the two ends. This CDR3 spans 14 amino acids. Germline CDR1 reads SGHRS; CDR2 reads YFSETQ. The CDR3 region is CASSLGLGANEQYF. CDR3 nucleotides: TGCGCCAGCAGCTTGGGATTAGGGGCGAACGAGCAGTACTTC. Together with reference TRBV5-1 and TRBJ2-7, the CDR3 gives the full variable domain: KAGVTQTPRYLIKTRGQQVTLSCSPISGHRSVSWYQQTPGQGLQFLFEYFSETQRNKGNFPGRFSGRQFSNSRSEMNVSTLELGDSALYLCASSLGLGANEQYFGPGTRLTVT.

CDR3 sequence: CASSPPETGHIEQFF. CDR3 coding DNA: TGTGCCAGCTCACCACCGGAAACGGGACACATCGAGCAGTTCTTC. The chain uses TRBV18 and TRBJ2-1; tentatively, D is TRBD1 (6 bases). Deletions cut 0 bases from V and 10 bases from J, with 16 bases between. The CDR3 runs to 15 residues. The V gene's germline CDR1 is KGHSH and CDR2 LQKENI. The full variable domain, its missing parts supplied by reference TRBV18 and TRBJ2-1, is NAGVMQNPRHLVRRRGQEARLRCSPMKGHSHVYWYRQLPEEGLKFMVYLQKENIIDESGMPKERFSAEFPKEGPSILRIQQVVRGDSAAYFCASSPPETGHIEQFFGPGTRLTVL.

This clone was seen only a few times. This rearrangement joins TRBV12-3 or TRBV12-4 to TRBJ2-3; D gene ambiguous. With 2 bases removed from V and 4 bases from J, the gap between germline ends came to 7 bases. The CDR3 is 13 residues long. As DNA, the CDR3 is TGTGCCAGCAGTTTAAATTCGGCAGATACGCAGTATTTT. Amino acids: CASSLNSADTQYF.

This chain joins TRBV14 and TRBJ2-1, with 11 bases that match TRBD2. This CDR3 is 21 amino acids long. Germline CDR1 reads SGHDN; CDR2 reads FVKESK. V lost 4 bases, J lost 2 bases, and 19 bases stayed unmatched. The CDR3 region has the DNA TGTGCCAGCAGCCTCCGACCCTGGCTAGCGGGGGGAAGAGGGACCTACAATGAGCAGTTCTTC. Translation gives CASSLRPWLAGGRGTYNEQFF.

This clone has only a few counts. V is TRBV25-1 and J is TRBJ1-3, with 7 bases aligning to TRBD1. The germline V gene encodes CDR1 MGHDK and CDR2 SYGVNS. J gave up 7 bases and V 3 bases, and 6 bases lay outside the gene matches. The CDR3 has 14 residues. CDR3 residues: CASSDGGTANTIYF. The CDR3 DNA reads TGTGCCAGCAGTGACGGAGGGACAGCTAACACCATATATTTT.

The chain employs TRBV6-2 or TRBV6-3 and TRBJ2-2; TRBD1 agrees at 7 bases. The CDR3 runs to 15 residues. Trimming at V came to 5 bases and at J to 4 bases, leaving 7 bases not matched to a gene. Per germline, CDR1 MNHEY and CDR2 SVGEGT. This chain's CDR3 is CASSNLRQGTGELFF. CDR3 in DNA: TGTGCCAGCAGTAACCTCCGACAGGGCACCGGGGAGCTGTTTTTT.

The gene calls are TRBV27 and TRBJ2-2; D is unclear. Per the germline V gene, CDR1 is MNHEY and CDR2 is SMNVEV (reference sequence). The CDR3 length is 16 residues. V was trimmed by 0 bases and J by 1 base, leaving 9 bases between them. In nucleotides, the CDR3 is TGTGCCAGCAGTTTATCCTCCCCCGGGAACACCGGGGAGCTGTTTTTT. Protein product: CASSLSSPGNTGELFF.

The chain recombines TRBV5-4 with TRBJ1-1; D is unresolved. CDR1 and CDR2 from the germline V gene are SGHNT and YYREEE (reference sequence). The CDR3 loop spans 15 amino acids. V lost 5 bases to trimming and J lost 1 base, with 15 bases between them. CDR3 amino acids: CASRPSAGRNTEAFF. For the CDR3, the DNA is TGTGCCAGCAGACCGAGTGCAGGCCGGAACACTGAAGCTTTCTTT.

A single count supports this clone. The chain has TRBV6-4 and TRBJ2-2, with 8 bases identical to TRBD2. V trimming: 2 bases; J trimming: 6 bases; junction bases outside the gene matches: 5. Looked up from germline, CDR1 is MRHNA and CDR2 is SNTAGT. This CDR3 region has 15 residues. CDR3 sequence (DNA): TGTGCCAGCAGTGACCTCCCGGGGGGGTCCGGGGAGCTGTTTTTT. It codes for CASSDLPGGSGELFF.

The genes are TRBV5-8 and TRBJ2-1; 7 nucleotides align to TRBD2. Trimming removed 1 base from V and 4 bases from J; junction bases left unmatched: 2. Germline CDR1 SGHTS, CDR2 YDEGEE. The CDR3 is 14 residues long. In nucleotides, the CDR3 is TGTGCCAGCAGCTTGACGGGAGGATACAATGAGCAGTTCTTC. Its translation: CASSLTGGYNEQFF.

This chain joins TRBV7-9 and TRBJ2-7; D is uncertain. Per germline, CDR1 SEHNR and CDR2 FQNEAQ (reference sequence). The CDR3 loop spans 14 amino acids. The ends were cut back, 4 bases at V and 1 base at J, with 11 bases in the middle. The CDR3, as DNA: TGTGCCAGCAGCTCCCCCGTAACATCCTACGAGCAGTACTTC. It yields the protein CASSSPVTSYEQYF.

The genes are TRBV6-5 and TRBJ2-7; D might be TRBD2 (7 bases). Trimming pared 0 bases from V and 8 bases from J, leaving 17 bases between. Germline CDR1 and CDR2: MNHEY and SVGAGI. The CDR3 totals 15 residues. The CDR3 loop reads CASSYSGGTPEQQYF. The CDR3, as DNA: TGTGCCAGCAGTTACTCGGGGGGGACACCGGAGCAGCAGTACTTC.

The rearrangement uses TRBV5-1 and TRBJ2-7; D tentatively fits TRBD1 or TRBD2 (10 bases each). The CDR3 contains 19 residues. V lost 4 bases and J 5 bases, leaving 31 bases between the germline ends. Germline V gene sequence: CDR1 SGHRS, CDR2 YFSETQ. The CDR3 DNA is TGCGCCAGCAGCAGAGCAAGGGACAGGGGAGCGGGAGGGCCCGACGAGCAGTACTTC. Amino acids: CASSRARDRGAGGPDEQYF.